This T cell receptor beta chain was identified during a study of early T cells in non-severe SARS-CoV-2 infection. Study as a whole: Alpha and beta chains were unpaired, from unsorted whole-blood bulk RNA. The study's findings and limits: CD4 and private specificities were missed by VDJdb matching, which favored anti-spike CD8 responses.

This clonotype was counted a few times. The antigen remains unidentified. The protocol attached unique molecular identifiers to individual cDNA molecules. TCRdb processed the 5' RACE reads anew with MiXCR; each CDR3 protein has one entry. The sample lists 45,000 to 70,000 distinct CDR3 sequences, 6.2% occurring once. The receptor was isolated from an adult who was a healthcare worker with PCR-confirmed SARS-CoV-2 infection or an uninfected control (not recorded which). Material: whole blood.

CDR3 bases: TGTGCCAGCAGCTTAGTCCAGTACGAAGCTCTCTATAATTCACCCCTCCACTTT. Its translation: CASSLVQYEALYNSPLHF. The chain is built from TRBV11-3 and TRBJ1-6; D unresolved. CDR3 length equals 18 residues. Germline V gives CDR1 SGHNT, CDR2 YENEEA. V was shortened by 1 base and J by 3 bases, with 16 bases between the two germline ends.